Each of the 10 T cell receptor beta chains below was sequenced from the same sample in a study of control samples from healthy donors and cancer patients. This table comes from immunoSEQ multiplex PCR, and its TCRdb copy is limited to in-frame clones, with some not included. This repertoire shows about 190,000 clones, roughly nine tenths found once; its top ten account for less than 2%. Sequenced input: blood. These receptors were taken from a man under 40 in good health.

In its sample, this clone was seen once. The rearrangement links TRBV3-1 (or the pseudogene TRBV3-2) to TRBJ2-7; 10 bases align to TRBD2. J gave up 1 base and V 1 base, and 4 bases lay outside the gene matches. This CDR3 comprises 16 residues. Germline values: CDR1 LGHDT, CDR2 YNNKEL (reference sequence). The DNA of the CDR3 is TGTGCCAGCAGCCAAGTAGCGGGGGGTGGGTCCTACGAGCAGTACTTC. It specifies CASSQVAGGGSYEQYF.

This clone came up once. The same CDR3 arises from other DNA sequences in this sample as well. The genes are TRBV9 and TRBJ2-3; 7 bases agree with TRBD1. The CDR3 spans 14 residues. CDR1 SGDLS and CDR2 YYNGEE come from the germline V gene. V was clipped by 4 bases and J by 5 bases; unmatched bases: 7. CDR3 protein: CASSTRTGGDTQYF. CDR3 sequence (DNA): TGTGCCAGCAGCACCCGGACAGGAGGAGATACGCAGTATTTT.

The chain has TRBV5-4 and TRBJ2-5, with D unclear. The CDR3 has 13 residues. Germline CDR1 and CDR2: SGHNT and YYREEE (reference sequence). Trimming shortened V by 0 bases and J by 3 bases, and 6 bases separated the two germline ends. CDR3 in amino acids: CASSLDRKETQYF. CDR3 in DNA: TGTGCCAGCAGCTTGGACAGAAAAGAGACCCAGTACTTC.

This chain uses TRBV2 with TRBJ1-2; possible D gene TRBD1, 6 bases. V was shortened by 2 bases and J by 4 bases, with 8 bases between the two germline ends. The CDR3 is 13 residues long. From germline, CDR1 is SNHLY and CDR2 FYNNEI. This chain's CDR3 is CASSETGIYGYTF. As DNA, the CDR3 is TGTGCCAGCAGTGAAACAGGGATCTATGGCTACACCTTC.

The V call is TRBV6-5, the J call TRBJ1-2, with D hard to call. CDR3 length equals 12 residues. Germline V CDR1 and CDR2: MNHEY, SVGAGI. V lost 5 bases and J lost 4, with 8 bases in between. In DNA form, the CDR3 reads TGTGCCAGCAGTACAGAGGGCTATGGCTACACCTTC. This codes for CASSTEGYGYTF.

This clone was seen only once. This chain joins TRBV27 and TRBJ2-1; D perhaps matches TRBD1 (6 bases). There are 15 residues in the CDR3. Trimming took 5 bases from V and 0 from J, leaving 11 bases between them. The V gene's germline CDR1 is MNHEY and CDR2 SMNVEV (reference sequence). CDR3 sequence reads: CASSVGHPSYNEQFF. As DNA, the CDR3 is TGTGCCAGCAGTGTGGGACACCCCTCCTACAATGAGCAGTTCTTC.

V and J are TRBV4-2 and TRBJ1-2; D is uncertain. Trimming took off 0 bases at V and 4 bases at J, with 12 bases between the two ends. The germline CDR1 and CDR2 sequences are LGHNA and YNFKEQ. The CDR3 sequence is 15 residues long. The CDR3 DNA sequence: TGTGCCAGCAGCCAAGAACCGGGGAATGGCTATGGCTACACCTTC. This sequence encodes CASSQEPGNGYGYTF.

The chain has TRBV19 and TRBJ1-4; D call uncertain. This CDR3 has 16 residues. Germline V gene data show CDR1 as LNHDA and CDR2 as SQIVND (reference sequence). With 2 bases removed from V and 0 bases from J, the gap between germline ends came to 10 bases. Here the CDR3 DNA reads TGTGCCAGTAGTATAAGGTATCCAGCAACTAATGAAAAACTGTTTTTT. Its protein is CASSIRYPATNEKLFF.

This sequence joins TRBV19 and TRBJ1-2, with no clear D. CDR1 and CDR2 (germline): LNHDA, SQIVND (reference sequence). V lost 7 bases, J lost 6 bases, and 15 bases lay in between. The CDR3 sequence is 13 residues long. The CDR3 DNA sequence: TGTGCCAGTAATACGGGATCCGGGGATGGCTACACCTTC. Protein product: CASNTGSGDGYTF. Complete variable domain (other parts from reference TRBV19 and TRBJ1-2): DGGITQSPKYLFRKEGQNVTLSCEQNLNHDAMYWYRQDPGQGLRLIYYSQIVNDFQKGDIAEGYSVSREKKESFPLTVTSAQKNPTAFYLCASNTGSGDGYTFGSGTRLTVV.

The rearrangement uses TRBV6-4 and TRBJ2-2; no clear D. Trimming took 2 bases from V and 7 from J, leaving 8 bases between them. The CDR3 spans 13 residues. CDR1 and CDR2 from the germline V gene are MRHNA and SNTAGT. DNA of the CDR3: TGTGCCAGCAGTGACCCTACGATCGGGGAGCTGTTTTTT. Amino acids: CASSDPTIGELFF.